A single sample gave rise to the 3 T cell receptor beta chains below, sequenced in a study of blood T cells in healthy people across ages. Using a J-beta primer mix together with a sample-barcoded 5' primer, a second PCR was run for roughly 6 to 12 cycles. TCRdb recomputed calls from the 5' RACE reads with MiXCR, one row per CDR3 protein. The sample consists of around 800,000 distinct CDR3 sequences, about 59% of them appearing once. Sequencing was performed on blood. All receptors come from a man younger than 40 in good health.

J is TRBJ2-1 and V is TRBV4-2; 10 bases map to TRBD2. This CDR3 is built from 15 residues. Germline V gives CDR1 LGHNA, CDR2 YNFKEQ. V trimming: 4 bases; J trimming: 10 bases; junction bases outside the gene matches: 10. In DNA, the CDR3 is TGTGCCAGCAGCCCCCTCCCTACTAGCGGGGACGAGCAGTTCTTC. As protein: CASSPLPTSGDEQFF.

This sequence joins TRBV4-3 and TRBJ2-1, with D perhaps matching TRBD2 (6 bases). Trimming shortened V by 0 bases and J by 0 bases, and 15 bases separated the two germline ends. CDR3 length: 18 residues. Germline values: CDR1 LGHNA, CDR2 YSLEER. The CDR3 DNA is TGCGCCAGCAGCCAAGATCAAGGGCTAGCGAGCTCCTACAATGAGCAGTTCTTC. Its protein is CASSQDQGLASSYNEQFF.

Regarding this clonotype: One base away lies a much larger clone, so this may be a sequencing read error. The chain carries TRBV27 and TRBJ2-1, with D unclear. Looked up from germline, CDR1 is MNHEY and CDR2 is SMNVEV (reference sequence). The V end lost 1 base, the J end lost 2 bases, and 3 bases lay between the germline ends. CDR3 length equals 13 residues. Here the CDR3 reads CASSLWAYNEQFF. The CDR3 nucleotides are TGTGCCAGCAGTTTATGGGCCTACAATGAGCAGTTCTTC.